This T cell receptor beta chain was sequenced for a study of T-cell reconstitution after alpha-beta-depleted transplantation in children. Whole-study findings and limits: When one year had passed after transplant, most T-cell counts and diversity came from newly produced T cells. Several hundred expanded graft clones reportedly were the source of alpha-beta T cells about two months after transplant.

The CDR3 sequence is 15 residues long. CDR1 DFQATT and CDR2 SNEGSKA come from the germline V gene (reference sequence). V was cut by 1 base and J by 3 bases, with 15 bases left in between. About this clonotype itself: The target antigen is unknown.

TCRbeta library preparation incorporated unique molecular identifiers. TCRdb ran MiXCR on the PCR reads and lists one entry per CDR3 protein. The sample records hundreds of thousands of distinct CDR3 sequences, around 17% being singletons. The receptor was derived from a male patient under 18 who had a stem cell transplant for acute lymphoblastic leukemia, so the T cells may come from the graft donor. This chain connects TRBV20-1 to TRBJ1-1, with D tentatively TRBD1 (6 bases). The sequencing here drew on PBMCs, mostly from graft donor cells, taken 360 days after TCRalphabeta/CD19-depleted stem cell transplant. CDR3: CSARATGTTHTEAFF. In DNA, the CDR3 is TGCAGTGCTAGAGCCACAGGGACTACCCACACTGAAGCTTTCTTT.